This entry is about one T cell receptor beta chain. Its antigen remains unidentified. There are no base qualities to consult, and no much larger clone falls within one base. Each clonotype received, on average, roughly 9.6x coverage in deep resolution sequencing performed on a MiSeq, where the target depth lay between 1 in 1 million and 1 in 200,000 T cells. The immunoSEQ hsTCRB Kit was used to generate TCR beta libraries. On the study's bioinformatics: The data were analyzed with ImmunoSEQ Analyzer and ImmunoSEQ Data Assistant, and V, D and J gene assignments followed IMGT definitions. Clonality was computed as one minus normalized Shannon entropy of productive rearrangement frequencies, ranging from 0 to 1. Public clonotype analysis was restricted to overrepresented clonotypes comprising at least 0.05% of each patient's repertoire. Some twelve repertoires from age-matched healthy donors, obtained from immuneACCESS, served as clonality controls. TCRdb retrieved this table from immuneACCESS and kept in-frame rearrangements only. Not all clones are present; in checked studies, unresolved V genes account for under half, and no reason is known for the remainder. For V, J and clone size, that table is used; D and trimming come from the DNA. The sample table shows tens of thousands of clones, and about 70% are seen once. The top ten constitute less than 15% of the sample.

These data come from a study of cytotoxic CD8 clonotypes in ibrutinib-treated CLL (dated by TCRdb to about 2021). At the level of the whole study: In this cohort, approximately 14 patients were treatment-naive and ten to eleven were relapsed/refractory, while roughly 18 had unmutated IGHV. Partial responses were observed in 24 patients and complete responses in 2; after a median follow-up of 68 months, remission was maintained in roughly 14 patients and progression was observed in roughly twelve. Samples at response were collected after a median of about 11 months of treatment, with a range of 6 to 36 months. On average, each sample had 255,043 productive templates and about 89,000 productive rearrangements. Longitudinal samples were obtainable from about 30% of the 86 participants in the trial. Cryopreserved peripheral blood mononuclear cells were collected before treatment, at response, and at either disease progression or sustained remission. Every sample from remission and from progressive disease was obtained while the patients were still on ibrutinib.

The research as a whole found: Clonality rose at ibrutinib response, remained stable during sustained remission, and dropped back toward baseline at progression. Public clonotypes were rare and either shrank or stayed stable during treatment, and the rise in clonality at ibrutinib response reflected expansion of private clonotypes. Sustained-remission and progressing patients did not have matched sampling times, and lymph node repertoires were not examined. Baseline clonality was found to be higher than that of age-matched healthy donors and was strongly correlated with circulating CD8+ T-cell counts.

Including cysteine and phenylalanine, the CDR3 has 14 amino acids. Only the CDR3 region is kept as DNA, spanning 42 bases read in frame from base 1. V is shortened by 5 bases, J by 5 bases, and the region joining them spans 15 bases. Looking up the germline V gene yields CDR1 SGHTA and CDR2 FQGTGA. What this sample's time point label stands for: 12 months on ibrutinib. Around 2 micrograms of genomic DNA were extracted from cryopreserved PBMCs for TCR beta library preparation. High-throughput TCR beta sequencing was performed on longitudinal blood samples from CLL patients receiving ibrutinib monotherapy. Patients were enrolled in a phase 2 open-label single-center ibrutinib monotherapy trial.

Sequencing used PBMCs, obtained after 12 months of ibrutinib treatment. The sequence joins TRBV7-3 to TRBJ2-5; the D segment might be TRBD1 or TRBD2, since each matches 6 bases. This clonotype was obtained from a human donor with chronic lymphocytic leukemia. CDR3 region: CASSRRGGEETQYF. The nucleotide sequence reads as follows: TGTGCCAGCAGCCGCAGGGGAGGCGAGGAGACCCAGTACTTC.